These 27 T cell receptor beta chains originate from one sample sequenced in a study of CD4 T cells in relation to SARS-CoV-2 and coronaviruses. The unexposed donors gave CD4+ T cells in about 2011-2018, prior to COVID-19. After about 10 days of culture, CD4+ T cells were isolated. These receptors have no identified antigens. The protocol was immunoSEQ multiplex PCR, while the TCRdb copy is restricted to in-frame clones and leaves out a portion. The data show about 19,000 clones, 60% to 85% seen once. The sample comprised CD4+ T cells from PBMCs, cultured in vitro. The receptors derive from a human donor in good health.

The chain has TRBV30 and TRBJ1-1, with D unclear. The germline gives CDR1 GTSNPN, CDR2 SVGIG (reference sequence). V shed 0 bases and J shed 1 base, with 6 bases lying between them. The CDR3 covers 13 residues. The CDR3 spells CAWSVRENTEAFF. The CDR3 nucleotides read TGTGCCTGGAGTGTGAGGGAGAACACTGAAGCTTTCTTT.

The rearrangement links TRBV4-1 to TRBJ2-4; 7 nucleotides align to TRBD2. Trimming took 3 bases from V and 0 from J; bases not matched to a gene: 8. Germline values: CDR1 MGHRA, CDR2 YSYEKL. The CDR3 spans 17 residues. The CDR3 spells CASSHSSGYGAKNIQYF. The CDR3 bases are TGCGCCAGCAGCCACAGTAGCGGGTACGGAGCCAAAAACATTCAGTACTTC.

The rearrangement uses TRBV2 and TRBJ2-1, with 12 bases identical to TRBD2. The germline gives CDR1 SNHLY, CDR2 FYNNEI. With 6 bases clipped from V and 5 bases from J, the junction kept 8 bases outside the gene matches. The CDR3 is 16 amino acids. The CDR3 reads CASRSLAGGPDNEQFF. The DNA of the CDR3 is TGTGCCAGCAGATCGCTAGCGGGAGGGCCTGACAATGAGCAGTTCTTC.

This clone appeared once. The rearrangement uses TRBV6-1 and TRBJ1-1; D unclear. The CDR3 covers 14 residues. Trimming removed 3 bases from V and 7 bases from J, with 15 bases in between. CDR1 and CDR2 (germline): MNHNS, SASEGT. For the CDR3, the DNA is TGTGCCAGCAGTGATCTGAAGGATTTGGTTGAAGCTTTCTTT. This translates into CASSDLKDLVEAFF.

This clone has more than one count but fewer than ten. The chain joins TRBV19 to TRBJ1-5; D is possibly TRBD1 (6 bases). CDR3 length equals 14 residues. Deletions cut 4 bases from V and 5 bases from J, with 12 bases between. Germline lookup yields CDR1 LNHDA and CDR2 SQIVND (reference sequence). This CDR3 is CASSTNGGDQPQHF. The CDR3 DNA is TGTGCCAGTAGTACGAACGGGGGCGATCAGCCCCAGCATTTT.

The chain carries TRBV9 and TRBJ2-5; 13 positions match TRBD2. This CDR3 is built from 15 residues. The germline V gene encodes CDR1 SGDLS and CDR2 YYNGEE. The trim removed 3 bases at V and 3 bases at J, leaving 2 bases unmatched. The CDR3 bases are TGTGCCAGCAGCGCCGGACTAGCGGGGGAAGAGACCCAGTACTTC. It yields the protein CASSAGLAGEETQYF.

This chain connects TRBV20-1 to TRBJ1-1; maybe TRBD1 (5 bases). V was clipped by 3 bases and J by 1 base, with 9 bases between them. Germline CDR1 DFQATT, CDR2 SNEGSKA (reference sequence). The CDR3 covers 13 residues. This chain's CDR3 is CSASQGSNTEAFF. The DNA of the CDR3 is TGCAGTGCTAGTCAGGGATCGAACACTGAAGCTTTCTTT.

This chain links TRBV5-1 with TRBJ2-3; D not resolved. The CDR3 totals 13 residues. The V end lost 0 bases, the J end lost 4 bases, and 6 bases lay between the germline ends. Germline assignment: CDR1 SGHRS and CDR2 YFSETQ. CDR3 bases: TGCGCCAGCAGCTTGGATGATTCAGATACGCAGTATTTT. It yields the protein CASSLDDSDTQYF.

This clone was counted only a few times. The V and J genes are TRBV4-2 and TRBJ1-3, with D unclear. This CDR3 spans 16 amino acids. V lost 0 bases, J lost 4 bases, and 13 bases lay in between. Germline V CDR1 and CDR2: LGHNA, YNFKEQ. As DNA, the CDR3 is TGTGCCAGCAGCCAAGATCAATCGGGGTTCGGAAACACCATATATTTT. This codes for CASSQDQSGFGNTIYF.

This clone occurred once. The genes are TRBV5-4 and TRBJ1-1, with D unresolved. This CDR3 spans 15 amino acids. From germline, CDR1 is SGHNT and CDR2 YYREEE (reference sequence). The germline V and J ends were trimmed by 3 bases and 3 bases, with 15 bases remaining between them. CDR3 sequence: CASSSKTLGYTEAFF. The CDR3 nucleotides are TGTGCCAGCAGCTCCAAAACATTGGGCTACACTGAAGCTTTCTTT.

V gene TRBV6-5 combines with J gene TRBJ1-2; 7 bases agree with TRBD1. The V and J ends lost 10 bases and 6 bases, in that order; junction bases with no gene match: 8. Looked up from germline, CDR1 is MNHEY and CDR2 is SVGAGI. The CDR3 is 12 residues long. The CDR3 sequence: CAILQGEDGYTF. CDR3 nucleotides: TGTGCCATCCTCCAGGGGGAGGATGGCTACACCTTC.

This clone was detected only once. This chain connects TRBV5-1 to TRBJ2-7, with 9 nucleotides matching TRBD1. V was pared by 6 bases and J by 4 bases, with 8 bases of the junction left unmatched. Per the germline V gene, CDR1 is SGHRS and CDR2 is YFSETQ. CDR3 length: 14 residues. CDR3 bases: TGCGCCAGCACCCTGGGACAGGGTTTTTACGAGCAGTACTTC. It is translated as CASTLGQGFYEQYF. The variable domain in full, with the rest retrieved from reference TRBV5-1 and TRBJ2-7, is KAGVTQTPRYLIKTRGQQVTLSCSPISGHRSVSWYQQTPGQGLQFLFEYFSETQRNKGNFPGRFSGRQFSNSRSEMNVSTLELGDSALYLCASTLGQGFYEQYFGPGTRLTVT.

The gene calls are TRBV6-5 and TRBJ1-5; D not resolved. The CDR3 is made up of 13 amino acids. The V end was cut by 2 bases, the J end by 4 bases, with 6 bases between. Germline-derived CDR1 and CDR2 are MNHEY and SVGAGI. CDR3 residues: CASSYTPNQPQHF. The CDR3 coding sequence is TGTGCCAGCAGTTACACTCCGAATCAGCCCCAGCATTTT.

The sample holds a few counts of this clone. The V call is TRBV19, the J call TRBJ2-2; 10 bases align to TRBD2. CDR1 LNHDA and CDR2 SQIVND come from the germline V gene (reference sequence). This CDR3 spans 17 amino acids. The J segment lost 4 bases and the V segment lost 1 base, leaving 6 bases of the junction unmatched. The CDR3 DNA is TGTGCCAGTAGTATAGTCCTAGCGGGAGATATCACCGGGGAGCTGTTTTTT. Its translation is CASSIVLAGDITGELFF.

The CDR3 sequence: CASSIGQKNTEAFF. The CDR3 nucleotides are TGTGCCAGTAGTATAGGGCAGAAGAACACTGAAGCTTTCTTT. The rearrangement links TRBV19 to TRBJ1-1; D is ambiguous. CDR1 LNHDA and CDR2 SQIVND come from the germline V gene (reference sequence). The length of the CDR3 is 14 residues. The V gene lost 1 base and the J gene lost 1 base, with 7 bases spanning the gap. The full variable domain, completed using reference TRBV19 and TRBJ1-1, is DGGITQSPKYLFRKEGQNVTLSCEQNLNHDAMYWYRQDPGQGLRLIYYSQIVNDFQKGDIAEGYSVSREKKESFPLTVTSAQKNPTAFYLCASSIGQKNTEAFFGQGTRLTVV.

The gene calls are TRBV6-2 or TRBV6-3 and TRBJ1-3; possibly TRBD1 for D (5 bases). V gave up 4 bases and J gave up 3 bases, with 7 bases separating them. This CDR3 is 13 amino acids long. Germline V gene lookup returns CDR1 MNHEY and CDR2 SVGEGT. This CDR3 is CASSWTIGNTIYF. In DNA form, the CDR3 reads TGTGCCAGCAGTTGGACAATTGGAAACACCATATATTTT.

The chain uses TRBV2 and TRBJ2-6, with 7 nucleotides matching TRBD2. With 6 bases clipped from V and 0 bases from J, the junction kept 8 bases outside the gene matches. The CDR3 runs to 17 residues. The V gene's germline CDR1 is SNHLY and CDR2 FYNNEI. CDR3 sequence (DNA): TGTGCCAGCAGGCCTGGGGAGGGGACCTCTGGGGCCAACGTCCTGACTTTC. It codes for CASRPGEGTSGANVLTF.

The V and J genes are TRBV19 and TRBJ2-1; 7 positions match TRBD2. The germline CDR1 and CDR2 sequences are LNHDA and SQIVND (reference sequence). This CDR3 spans 16 amino acids. V gave up 7 bases and J gave up 2 bases; unmatched junction bases: 11. As DNA, the CDR3 is TGTGCCAGTACCCCACCTCCTAGCGGAGCCTACAATGAGCAGTTCTTC. It translates to CASTPPPSGAYNEQFF.

The CDR3 spells CASSWRLSGSRYEQYF. The CDR3 DNA sequence: TGTGCCAGCAGCTGGCGGTTGAGCGGTAGCCGCTACGAGCAGTACTTC. V usage is TRBV5-6 and J usage is TRBJ2-7, with a tentative D call TRBD2 (5 bases). The germline V gene has CDR1 SGHDT and CDR2 YYEEEE. V was shortened by 3 bases and J by 3 bases, with 19 bases between the two germline ends. This CDR3 is 16 amino acids long.

The chain recombines TRBV5-1 with TRBJ1-3; D remains ambiguous. V lost 4 bases to trimming and J lost 0 bases, with 20 bases between them. The CDR3 is 18 residues long. Germline CDR1 is SGHRS and CDR2 is YFSETQ. The CDR3 DNA is TGCGCCAGCAGCCTAGGGAATGGGGTGGGGAGCTCTGGAAACACCATATATTTT. Amino acids: CASSLGNGVGSSGNTIYF.

This chain connects TRBV19 to TRBJ1-5, with D hard to call. The length of the CDR3 is 14 residues. V was shortened by 4 bases and J by 0 bases, with 7 bases between the two germline ends. The germline V gene encodes CDR1 LNHDA and CDR2 SQIVND (reference sequence). The CDR3 region has the DNA TGTGCCAGTAGTAAGGCGTATAGCAATCAGCCCCAGCATTTT. Translated, it gives CASSKAYSNQPQHF.

V and J are TRBV7-3 and TRBJ2-2, with D perhaps matching TRBD2 (6 bases). CDR3 length equals 15 residues. V lost 4 bases to trimming and J lost 5 bases, with 14 bases between them. Germline V gene sequence: CDR1 SGHTA, CDR2 FQGTGA. The CDR3 DNA is TGTGCCAGCAGCTCCCTCGGAGGGAAAACCGGGGAGCTGTTTTTT. This codes for CASSSLGGKTGELFF.

V and J are TRBV6-5 and TRBJ1-2, with TRBD1 as a possible D gene (5 bases). The germline CDR1 and CDR2 sequences are MNHEY and SVGAGI. The CDR3 sequence is 13 residues long. V dropped 8 bases and J dropped 0 bases, with 10 bases sitting between them. CDR3 sequence (DNA): TGTGCCAGCGGGGGATCCCCTAACTATGGCTACACCTTC. Translation: CASGGSPNYGYTF.

The gene calls are TRBV7-9 and TRBJ1-1; TRBD1 agrees at 9 bases. J was trimmed by 6 bases and V by 4 bases; bases with no gene match: 12. The CDR3 is 16 amino acids. Germline loops: CDR1 SEHNR, CDR2 FQNEAQ (reference sequence). The CDR3 region is CASSSRRGTGKAEAFF. CDR3 in DNA: TGTGCCAGCAGCTCACGAAGAGGGACAGGGAAGGCTGAAGCTTTCTTT.

The chain combines TRBV24-1 with TRBJ2-5; 8 bases agree with TRBD2. J was trimmed by 9 bases and V by 4 bases; bases with no gene match: 15. CDR3 length: 16 amino acids. CDR1 and CDR2 from the germline V gene are KGHDR and SFDVKD. The CDR3 DNA reads TGTGCCACCAGTGACCCACGCGGACGGGAGGGTGAGGCCCAGTACTTC. Amino acid sequence: CATSDPRGREGEAQYF.

The gene calls are TRBV5-1 and TRBJ1-6; 7 bases match TRBD1. With V trimmed by 4 bases and J by 10 bases, 8 bases remained unmatched. This CDR3 is built from 14 residues. Germline lookup yields CDR1 SGHRS and CDR2 YFSETQ. The CDR3 nucleotides read TGCGCCAGCAGCCCTGGACAGGTTGAATCACCCCTCCACTTT. This gives the protein CASSPGQVESPLHF.

This clone was observed a few times. V and J are TRBV29-1 and TRBJ1-6, with 10 bases that match TRBD1. Losses at the gene ends were 6 bases for V and 9 bases for J; bases not matched to a gene: 5. CDR1 is SQVTM and CDR2 is ANQGSEA in the germline V gene. The CDR3 has 13 residues. The chain's CDR3 is CSVGQGDGSPLHF. CDR3 in DNA: TGCAGCGTCGGACAGGGGGACGGTTCACCCCTCCACTTT.